This entry describes one T cell receptor (beta chain). Its specificity is not known. Germline assignment: CDR1 LGHDT and CDR2 YNNKEL (reference sequence). The CDR3 is 16 residues long. The ends were cut back, 10 bases at V and 0 bases at J, with 16 bases in the middle. This entry comes from a study of T cell responses to AZD1222 COVID-19 vaccine. Study findings and constraints: Spike-specific TCR breadth and depth went up after people got two AZD1222 doses. Donors were chiefly white British, with a greater number of females, and clonal diversity was perhaps underestimated.

Sequencing used immunoSEQ multiplex PCR; TCRdb keeps in-frame clones, though not all of them. The repertoire holds about 120,000 clones, about 86% seen once, with less than 3.5% in the top ten. The rearrangement uses TRBV3-1 (or the pseudogene TRBV3-2) and TRBJ1-6; D is perhaps TRBD1 (6 bases). The receptor was isolated from an adult who received the AZD1222 COVID-19 vaccine. Sample: peripheral blood, taken 28 days after the second AZD1222 dose. The CDR3 region is CATADRTSSYNSPLHF. The DNA of the CDR3 is TGTGCCACCGCCGACAGGACGAGCTCCTATAATTCACCCCTCCACTTT.